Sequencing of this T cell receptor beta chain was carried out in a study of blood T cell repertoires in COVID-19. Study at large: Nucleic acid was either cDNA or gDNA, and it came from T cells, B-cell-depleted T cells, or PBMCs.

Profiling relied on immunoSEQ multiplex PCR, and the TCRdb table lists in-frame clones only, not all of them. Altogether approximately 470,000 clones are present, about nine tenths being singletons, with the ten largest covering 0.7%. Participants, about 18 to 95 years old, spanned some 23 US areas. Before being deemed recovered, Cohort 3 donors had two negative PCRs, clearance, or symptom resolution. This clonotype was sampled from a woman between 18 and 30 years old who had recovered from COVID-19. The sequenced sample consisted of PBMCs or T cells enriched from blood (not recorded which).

The CDR3, as DNA: TGTGCCAGCTCACGGGACTCGTCAGCAAATTCACCCCTCCACTTT. Its translation: CASSRDSSANSPLHF. The chain carries TRBV18 and TRBJ1-6; tentative D call: TRBD1 (5 bases). Deletions cut 4 bases from V and 7 bases from J, with 14 bases between. Germline CDR1 KGHSH, CDR2 LQKENI. The CDR3 consists of 15 residues.